The T cell receptor (beta chain) described here comes from a study of T cells after yellow fever vaccination. This clonotype was seen only a few times. The study made its TCR cDNA through 5'RACE template switching. That step introduced a universal primer site along with UMIs. TCRdb called the 5' RACE reads again in MiXCR, with one record for every CDR3 protein. Of a few hundred thousand distinct CDR3 sequences in the sample, 15% to 20% were seen once. Germline CDR1 MDHEN, CDR2 SYDVKM. V lost 2 bases, J lost 5 bases, and 7 bases lay in between. CDR3 size: 12 residues. The V gene is TRBV28, the J gene TRBJ2-7; no definite D call. The sequence was collected from a man in his thirties or forties who received the YFV17D yellow fever vaccine. Sample: PBMCs, taken 15 days after the yellow fever booster vaccination. In DNA, the CDR3 is TGTGCCAGCAGTTTACTAGTGAACGAGCAGTACTTC. As protein: CASSLLVNEQYF. Full variable domain (rest looked up from reference TRBV28 and TRBJ2-7): DVKVTQSSRYLVKRTGEKVFLECVQDMDHENMFWYRQDPGLGLRLIYFSYDVKMKEKGDIPEGYSVSREKKERFSLILESASTNQTSMYLCASSLLVNEQYFGPGTRLTVT.